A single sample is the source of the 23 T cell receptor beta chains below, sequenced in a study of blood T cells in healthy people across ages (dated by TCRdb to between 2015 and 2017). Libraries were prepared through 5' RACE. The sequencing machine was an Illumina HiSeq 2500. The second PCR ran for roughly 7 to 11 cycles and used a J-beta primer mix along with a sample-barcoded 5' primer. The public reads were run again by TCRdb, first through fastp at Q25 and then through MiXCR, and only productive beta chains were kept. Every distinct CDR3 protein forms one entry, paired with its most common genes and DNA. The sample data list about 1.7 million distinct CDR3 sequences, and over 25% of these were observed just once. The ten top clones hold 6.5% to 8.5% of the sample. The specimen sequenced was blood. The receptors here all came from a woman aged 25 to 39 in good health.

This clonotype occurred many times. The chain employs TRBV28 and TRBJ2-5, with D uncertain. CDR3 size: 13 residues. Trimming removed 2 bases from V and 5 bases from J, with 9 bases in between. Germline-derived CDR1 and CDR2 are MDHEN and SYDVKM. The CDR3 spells CASSLDGRETQYF. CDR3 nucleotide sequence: TGTGCCAGCAGTTTAGACGGTCGGGAGACCCAGTACTTC. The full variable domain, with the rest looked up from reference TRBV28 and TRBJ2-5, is DVKVTQSSRYLVKRTGEKVFLECVQDMDHENMFWYRQDPGLGLRLIYFSYDVKMKEKGDIPEGYSVSREKKERFSLILESASTNQTSMYLCASSLDGRETQYFGPGTRLLVL.

The CDR3 spells CATSRDLGVNTEAFF. The CDR3 DNA sequence: TGTGCCACCAGCAGAGATCTGGGGGTGAACACTGAAGCTTTCTTT. The chain joins TRBV15 to TRBJ1-1; possible D gene TRBD1, 5 bases. CDR3 size: 15 residues. V lost 0 bases and J 0 bases, leaving 8 bases between the germline ends. Germline V gene lookup returns CDR1 LNHNV and CDR2 YYDKDF (reference sequence).

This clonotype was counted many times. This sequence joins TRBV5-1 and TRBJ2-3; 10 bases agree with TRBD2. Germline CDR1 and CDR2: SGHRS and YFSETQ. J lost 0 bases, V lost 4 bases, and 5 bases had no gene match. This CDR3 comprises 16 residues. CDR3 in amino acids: CASSLGLAASTDTQYF. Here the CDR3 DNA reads TGCGCCAGCAGCCTAGGACTAGCGGCTAGCACAGATACGCAGTATTTT.

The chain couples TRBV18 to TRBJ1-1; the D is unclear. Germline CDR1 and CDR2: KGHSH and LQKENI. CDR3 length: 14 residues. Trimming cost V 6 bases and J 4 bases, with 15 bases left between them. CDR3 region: CASSPTTAPTEAFF. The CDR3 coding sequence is TGTGCCAGCTCTCCTACTACAGCACCCACTGAAGCTTTCTTT.

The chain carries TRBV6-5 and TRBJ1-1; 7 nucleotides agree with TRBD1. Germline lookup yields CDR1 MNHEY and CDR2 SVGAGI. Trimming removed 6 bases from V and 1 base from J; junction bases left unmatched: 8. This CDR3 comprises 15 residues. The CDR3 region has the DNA TGTGCCAGCAGAGCCGACAGGGCCAAGAACACTGAAGCTTTCTTT. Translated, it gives CASRADRAKNTEAFF.

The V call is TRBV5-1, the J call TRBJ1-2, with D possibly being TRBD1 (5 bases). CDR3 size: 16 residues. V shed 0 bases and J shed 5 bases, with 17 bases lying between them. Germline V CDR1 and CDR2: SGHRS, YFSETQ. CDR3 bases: TGCGCCAGCAGCTTGGCCCCTATGGCGGACACGTATGGCTACACCTTC. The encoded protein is CASSLAPMADTYGYTF.

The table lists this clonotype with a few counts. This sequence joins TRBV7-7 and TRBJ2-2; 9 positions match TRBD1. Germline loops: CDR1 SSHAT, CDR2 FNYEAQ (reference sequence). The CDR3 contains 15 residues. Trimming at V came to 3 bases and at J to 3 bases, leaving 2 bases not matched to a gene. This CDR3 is CASSFRDRDTGELFF. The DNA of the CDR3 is TGTGCCAGCAGCTTCCGGGACAGGGACACCGGGGAGCTGTTTTTT.

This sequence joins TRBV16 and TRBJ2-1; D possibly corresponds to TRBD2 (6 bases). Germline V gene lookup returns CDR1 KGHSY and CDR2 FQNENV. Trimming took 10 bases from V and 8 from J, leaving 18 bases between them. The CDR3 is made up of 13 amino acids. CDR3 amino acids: CATSPAGSYEQFF. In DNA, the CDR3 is TGTGCCACCTCTCCTGCGGGATCCTATGAGCAGTTCTTC.

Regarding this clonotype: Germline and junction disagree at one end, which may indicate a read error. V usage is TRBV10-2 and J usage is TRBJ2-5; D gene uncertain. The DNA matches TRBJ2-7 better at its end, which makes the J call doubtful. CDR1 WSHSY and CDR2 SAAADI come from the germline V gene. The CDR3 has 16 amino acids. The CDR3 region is CTSSEVAAFQGYEQYF. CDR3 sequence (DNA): TGCACCAGCAGTGAGGTTGCAGCCTTCCAAGGCTACGAGCAGTACTTC.

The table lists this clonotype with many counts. CDR3: CASSSGLANTDTQYF. The CDR3 DNA follows: TGCGCCAGCAGCTCCGGACTAGCGAACACAGATACGCAGTATTTT. The chain employs TRBV5-1 and TRBJ2-3, with 9 bases that match TRBD2. Losses at the gene ends were 3 bases for V and 2 bases for J; bases not matched to a gene: 4. The CDR3 loop spans 15 amino acids. The germline V gene encodes CDR1 SGHRS and CDR2 YFSETQ. The full variable domain, rest sourced from reference TRBV5-1 and TRBJ2-3, is KAGVTQTPRYLIKTRGQQVTLSCSPISGHRSVSWYQQTPGQGLQFLFEYFSETQRNKGNFPGRFSGRQFSNSRSEMNVSTLELGDSALYLCASSSGLANTDTQYFGPGTRLTVL.

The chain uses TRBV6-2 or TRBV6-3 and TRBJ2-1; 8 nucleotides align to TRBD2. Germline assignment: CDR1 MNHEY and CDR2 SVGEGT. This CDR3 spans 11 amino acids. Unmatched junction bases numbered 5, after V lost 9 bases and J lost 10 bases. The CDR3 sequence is CASFLAGEQFF. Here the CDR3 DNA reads TGTGCCAGTTTTTTAGCGGGAGAGCAGTTCTTC.

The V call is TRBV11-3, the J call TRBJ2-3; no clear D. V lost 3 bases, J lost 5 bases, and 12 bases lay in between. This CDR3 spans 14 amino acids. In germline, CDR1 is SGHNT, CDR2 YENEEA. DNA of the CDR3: TGTGCCAGCAGCTTCGGGCAGGTCGAAGATACGCAGTATTTT. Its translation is CASSFGQVEDTQYF.

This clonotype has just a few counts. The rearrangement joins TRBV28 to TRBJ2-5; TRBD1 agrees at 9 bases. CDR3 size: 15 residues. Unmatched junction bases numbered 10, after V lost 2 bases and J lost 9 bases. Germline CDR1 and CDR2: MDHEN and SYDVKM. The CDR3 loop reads CASSLHQQGAEAQYF. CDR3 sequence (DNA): TGTGCCAGCAGTTTACACCAACAGGGGGCGGAGGCCCAGTACTTC.

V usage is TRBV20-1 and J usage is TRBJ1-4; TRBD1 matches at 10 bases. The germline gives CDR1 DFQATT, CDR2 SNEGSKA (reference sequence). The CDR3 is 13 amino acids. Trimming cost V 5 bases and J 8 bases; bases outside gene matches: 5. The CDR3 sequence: CSAPGQGDEKLFF. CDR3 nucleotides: TGCAGTGCTCCCGGACAGGGGGACGAAAAACTGTTTTTT.

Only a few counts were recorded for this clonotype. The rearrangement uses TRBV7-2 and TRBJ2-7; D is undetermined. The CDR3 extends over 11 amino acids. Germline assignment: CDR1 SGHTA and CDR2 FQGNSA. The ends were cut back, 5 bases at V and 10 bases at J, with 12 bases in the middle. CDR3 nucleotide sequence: TGTGCCAGCAGCCCCCTTGCGGCCCAGTACTTC. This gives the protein CASSPLAAQYF.

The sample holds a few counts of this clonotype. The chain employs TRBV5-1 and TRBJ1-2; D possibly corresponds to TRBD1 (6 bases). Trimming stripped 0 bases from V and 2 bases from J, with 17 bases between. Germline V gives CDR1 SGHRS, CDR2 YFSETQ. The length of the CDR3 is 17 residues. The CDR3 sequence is CASSLALGANTNYGYTF. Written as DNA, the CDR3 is TGCGCCAGCAGCTTGGCCCTGGGGGCCAATACCAACTATGGCTACACCTTC. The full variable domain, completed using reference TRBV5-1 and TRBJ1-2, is KAGVTQTPRYLIKTRGQQVTLSCSPISGHRSVSWYQQTPGQGLQFLFEYFSETQRNKGNFPGRFSGRQFSNSRSEMNVSTLELGDSALYLCASSLALGANTNYGYTFGSGTRLTVV.

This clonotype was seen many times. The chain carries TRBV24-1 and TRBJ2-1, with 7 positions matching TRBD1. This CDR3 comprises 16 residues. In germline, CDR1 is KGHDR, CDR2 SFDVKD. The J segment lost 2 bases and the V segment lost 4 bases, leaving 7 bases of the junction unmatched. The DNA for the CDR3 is TGTGCCACCAGTGACCGGACAGGCGCCGCCTACAATGAGCAGTTCTTC. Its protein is CATSDRTGAAYNEQFF.

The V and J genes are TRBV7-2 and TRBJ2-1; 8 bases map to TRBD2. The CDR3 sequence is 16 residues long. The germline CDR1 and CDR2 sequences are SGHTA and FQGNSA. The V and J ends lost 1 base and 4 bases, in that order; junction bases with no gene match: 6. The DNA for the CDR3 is TGTGCCAGCAGCTTAGTTCCGGGAGGGCTTTACAATGAGCAGTTCTTC. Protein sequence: CASSLVPGGLYNEQFF.

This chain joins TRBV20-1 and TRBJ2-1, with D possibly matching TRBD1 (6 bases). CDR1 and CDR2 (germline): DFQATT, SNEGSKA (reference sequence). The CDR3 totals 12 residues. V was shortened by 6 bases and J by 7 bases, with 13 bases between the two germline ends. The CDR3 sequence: CSAKSGDNEQFF. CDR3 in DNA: TGCAGTGCGAAGTCAGGGGATAATGAGCAGTTCTTC.

The DNA of the CDR3 is TGTGCCAGCAGTTACGCTCCGTTCGGACAGGCCTACGAGCAGTACTTC. Residues: CASSYAPFGQAYEQYF. The chain has TRBV6-5 and TRBJ2-7, with TRBD1 matching over 7 bases. From germline, CDR1 is MNHEY and CDR2 SVGAGI. The CDR3 length is 16 residues. V trimming: 2 bases; J trimming: 2 bases; junction bases outside the gene matches: 9.

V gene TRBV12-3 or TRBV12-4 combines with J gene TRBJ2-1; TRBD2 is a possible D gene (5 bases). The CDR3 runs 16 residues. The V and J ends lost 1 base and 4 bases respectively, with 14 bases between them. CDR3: CASSLGGCGLYNEQFF. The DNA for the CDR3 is TGTGCCAGCAGTTTAGGCGGGTGCGGGCTTTACAATGAGCAGTTCTTC.

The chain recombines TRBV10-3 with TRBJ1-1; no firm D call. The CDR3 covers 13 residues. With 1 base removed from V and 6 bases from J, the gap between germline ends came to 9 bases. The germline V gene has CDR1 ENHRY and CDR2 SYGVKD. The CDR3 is CAISELVNSEAFF. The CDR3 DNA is TGTGCCATCAGTGAGTTAGTAAATTCTGAAGCTTTCTTT.

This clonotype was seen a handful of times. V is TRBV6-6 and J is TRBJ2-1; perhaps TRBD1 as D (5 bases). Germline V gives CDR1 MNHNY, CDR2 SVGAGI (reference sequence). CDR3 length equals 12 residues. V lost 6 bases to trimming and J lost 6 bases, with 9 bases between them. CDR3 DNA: TGTGCCAGCAGGGTGACAGCCAATGAGCAGTTCTTC. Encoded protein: CASRVTANEQFF.